One sample yielded the 32 T cell receptor beta chains listed below, sequenced in a study of blood T cell repertoires in COVID-19. The data were produced by immunoSEQ multiplex PCR, yet TCRdb's version contains in-frame clones alone and is incomplete. The sample records about 260,000 clones, approximately 87% being singletons. Sequencing input: peripheral blood. The receptor set was obtained from a woman in her fifties or sixties with acute or convalescent COVID-19.

The chain links TRBV30 to TRBJ1-1; no firm D call. V was trimmed by 3 bases and J by 6 bases, leaving 14 bases between them. This CDR3 has 13 amino acids. CDR1 GTSNPN and CDR2 SVGIG come from the germline V gene (reference sequence). The CDR3 is CAWRARGRAEAFF. The CDR3 bases are TGTGCCTGGAGGGCCCGGGGTAGGGCTGAAGCTTTCTTT.

The chain employs TRBV19 and TRBJ1-6, with a tentative D call TRBD1 (5 bases). Trimming pared 3 bases from V and 10 bases from J, leaving 10 bases between. Germline assignment: CDR1 LNHDA and CDR2 SQIVND (reference sequence). The CDR3 consists of 13 residues. Here the CDR3 DNA reads TGTGCCAGTAGTATCGGCAGGGCCTCACCCCTCCACTTT. Its translation is CASSIGRASPLHF.

This rearrangement joins TRBV20-1 to TRBJ2-4, with unresolved D. The V end was cut by 3 bases, the J end by 0 bases, with 9 bases between. Germline V gene lookup returns CDR1 DFQATT and CDR2 SNEGSKA (reference sequence). This CDR3 contains 14 residues. Here the CDR3 reads CSASFRRAKNIQYF. The CDR3 DNA is TGCAGTGCTAGTTTTAGGAGAGCCAAAAACATTCAGTACTTC.

Only one count was recorded for this clone. This chain uses TRBV3-1 (or the pseudogene TRBV3-2) with TRBJ2-5; 7 bases are a match to TRBD2. Losses at the gene ends were 4 bases for V and 2 bases for J; bases not matched to a gene: 7. Germline V gene sequence: CDR1 LGHDT, CDR2 YNNKEL (reference sequence). CDR3 length: 15 residues. The CDR3: CASSRKRDYQETQYF. As DNA, the CDR3 is TGTGCCAGCAGCCGAAAAAGGGACTATCAAGAGACCCAGTACTTC.

The V call is TRBV5-4, the J call TRBJ2-2; D may be TRBD1 (5 bases). The germline CDR1 and CDR2 sequences are SGHNT and YYREEE (reference sequence). Trimming stripped 3 bases from V and 6 bases from J, with 15 bases between. The CDR3 sequence is 15 residues long. The CDR3 sequence is CASSWGRRGAGELFF. DNA of the CDR3: TGTGCCAGCAGCTGGGGCCGTAGGGGCGCCGGGGAGCTGTTTTTT.

This chain links TRBV5-1 with TRBJ2-1; TRBD2 agrees at 7 bases. The CDR3 has 15 amino acids. V lost 2 bases, J lost 7 bases, and 9 bases stayed unmatched. Germline loops: CDR1 SGHRS, CDR2 YFSETQ. CDR3 protein: CASSFIAGSMNEQFF. The CDR3 DNA reads TGCGCCAGCAGCTTTATAGCGGGCAGTATGAATGAGCAGTTCTTC.

The CDR3 sequence: CAITDRSTGELFF. In DNA form, the CDR3 reads TGTGCCATCACCGATCGCAGCACCGGGGAGCTGTTTTTT. This sequence joins TRBV10-3 and TRBJ2-2; no reliable D call. Between the trimmed V and J ends, which lost 7 bases and 4 bases, there was a span of 10 bases. Germline lookup yields CDR1 ENHRY and CDR2 SYGVKD. This CDR3 comprises 13 residues.

The chain carries TRBV5-1 and TRBJ1-2; a weak D match, TRBD1 (5 bases). The CDR3 has 14 residues. From germline, CDR1 is SGHRS and CDR2 YFSETQ. The V end lost 3 bases, the J end lost 5 bases, and 14 bases lay between the germline ends. The CDR3 spells CASSSMTEVYGYTF. The CDR3, as DNA: TGCGCCAGCAGCTCAATGACAGAAGTATATGGCTACACCTTC.

V gene TRBV18 combines with J gene TRBJ1-4; D is unresolved. The CDR3 spans 16 residues. Germline CDR1 is KGHSH and CDR2 is LQKENI. Trimming removed 6 bases from V and 3 bases from J, with 17 bases in between. The DNA of the CDR3 is TGTGCCAGCTCCCCATCTCGGAGGGCGGCTAATGAAAAACTGTTTTTT. Translation: CASSPSRRAANEKLFF.

For the CDR3, the DNA is TGTGCCAGCAGCGACGGGACAGCTTCCACCGGGGAGCTGTTTTTT. Translation gives CASSDGTASTGELFF. This chain uses TRBV28 with TRBJ2-2; 7 bases align to TRBD1. The CDR3 is 15 residues long. Unmatched junction bases numbered 8, after V lost 6 bases and J lost 4 bases. Germline CDR1 and CDR2: MDHEN and SYDVKM.

This chain joins TRBV5-1 and TRBJ1-2, with D perhaps TRBD1 (5 bases). Germline CDR1 and CDR2: SGHRS and YFSETQ. V was clipped by 4 bases and J by 4 bases, with 11 bases between them. The CDR3 has 13 residues. The CDR3 protein is CASSRDSLYGYTF. Here the CDR3 DNA reads TGCGCCAGCAGCAGAGACAGTCTCTATGGCTACACCTTC.

This rearrangement joins TRBV18 to TRBJ2-3; 9 bases line up with TRBD2. Germline values: CDR1 KGHSH, CDR2 LQKENI. J was trimmed by 4 bases and V by 0 bases; bases with no gene match: 5. There are 16 residues in the CDR3. The CDR3 sequence: CASSPPGLAGSDTQYF. CDR3 nucleotides: TGTGCCAGCTCACCACCGGGGCTAGCGGGATCAGATACGCAGTATTTT.

V usage is TRBV4-2 and J usage is TRBJ2-7, with unresolved D. Germline assignment: CDR1 LGHNA and CDR2 YNFKEQ. V lost 3 bases, J lost 5 bases, and 8 bases lay in between. The CDR3 loop spans 12 amino acids. The CDR3 protein is CASSQRFNEQYF. The CDR3 nucleotides are TGTGCCAGCAGCCAGAGGTTTAACGAGCAGTACTTC.

This clone was seen once. The CDR3 region is CASSLISGTGTGELFF. The CDR3 DNA reads TGCGCCAGCAGCTTGATAAGCGGGACAGGCACCGGGGAGCTGTTTTTT. The rearrangement joins TRBV5-1 to TRBJ2-2; TRBD1 might be the D (8 bases). CDR1 is SGHRS, CDR2 YFSETQ, per germline. This CDR3 has 16 residues. The ends were cut back, 1 base at V and 4 bases at J, with 14 bases in the middle.

The J gene is TRBJ2-6, the V gene TRBV15, with D unresolved. V was cut by 3 bases and J by 0 bases, with 9 bases left in between. The CDR3 has 16 residues. Germline V CDR1 and CDR2: LNHNV, YYDKDF (reference sequence). The CDR3 DNA reads TGTGCCACCAGCAGCTTTGGCCTCTCTGGGGCCAACGTCCTGACTTTC. As protein: CATSSFGLSGANVLTF.

V gene TRBV27 combines with J gene TRBJ2-3; 12 bases fit TRBD2. This CDR3 is built from 17 residues. Losses at the gene ends were 1 base for V and 2 bases for J; bases not matched to a gene: 4. Germline loops: CDR1 MNHEY, CDR2 SMNVEV (reference sequence). DNA of the CDR3: TGTGCCAGCAGTTTATTAGGACTAGCGGGAACCACAGATACGCAGTATTTT. It yields the protein CASSLLGLAGTTDTQYF.

J is TRBJ2-1 and V is TRBV20-1; maybe TRBD2 (6 bases). Germline V CDR1 and CDR2: DFQATT, SNEGSKA (reference sequence). CDR3 length: 10 residues. V was trimmed by 6 bases and J by 9 bases, leaving 9 bases between them. The CDR3: CSARTTEQFF. The DNA for the CDR3 is TGCAGTGCCCGGACTACTGAGCAGTTCTTC.

This chain uses TRBV28 with TRBJ2-1; a possible D gene is TRBD1 (5 bases). The germline gives CDR1 MDHEN, CDR2 SYDVKM. CDR3 length: 15 amino acids. Trimming removed 7 bases from V and 4 bases from J, with 17 bases in between. CDR3: CASTVGQNPYNEQFF. The CDR3 DNA sequence: TGTGCCAGCACCGTGGGGCAGAATCCTTACAATGAGCAGTTCTTC. The full variable domain, in which reference TRBV28 and TRBJ2-1 provide the parts outside the CDR3, is DVKVTQSSRYLVKRTGEKVFLECVQDMDHENMFWYRQDPGLGLRLIYFSYDVKMKEKGDIPEGYSVSREKKERFSLILESASTNQTSMYLCASTVGQNPYNEQFFGPGTRLTVL.

The rearrangement uses TRBV28 and TRBJ1-1; TRBD1 agrees at 7 bases. Germline CDR1 reads MDHEN; CDR2 reads SYDVKM. The ends lost 8 bases at V and 5 bases at J; junction bases unmatched: 5. The CDR3 runs 12 residues. The CDR3 DNA reads as TGTGCCAGCTCCAACAGGGGAACTGAAGCTTTCTTT. It specifies CASSNRGTEAFF.

In its sample, this clone was seen once. The chain couples TRBV19 to TRBJ1-2; D might be TRBD1 (6 bases). Germline CDR1 LNHDA, CDR2 SQIVND (reference sequence). V dropped 3 bases and J dropped 7 bases, with 18 bases sitting between them. The CDR3 covers 15 residues. The CDR3 reads CASSMIGGEGPGYTF. CDR3 coding DNA: TGTGCCAGTAGTATGATAGGGGGTGAAGGTCCTGGCTACACCTTC.

This clone was counted a few times. The rearrangement links TRBV28 to TRBJ2-1; maybe TRBD2 (5 bases). V was pared by 4 bases and J by 5 bases, with 36 bases between. There are 22 residues in the CDR3. The germline V gene encodes CDR1 MDHEN and CDR2 SYDVKM. CDR3 in amino acids: CASSYTPFQRPSGEVIDNEQFF. As DNA, the CDR3 is TGTGCCAGCAGTTATACCCCTTTCCAACGGCCCAGCGGAGAGGTTATCGACAATGAGCAGTTCTTC.

This chain joins TRBV4-2 and TRBJ2-3; D possibly corresponds to TRBD2 (5 bases). The germline V gene encodes CDR1 LGHNA and CDR2 YNFKEQ. The ends were cut back, 4 bases at V and 2 bases at J, with 13 bases in the middle. CDR3 size: 15 residues. CDR3 protein: CASSPETGFTDTQYF. In DNA form, the CDR3 reads TGTGCCAGCAGCCCGGAGACGGGGTTCACAGATACGCAGTATTTT.

The V call is TRBV5-1, the J call TRBJ2-7, with D maybe TRBD1 (6 bases). Trimming removed 4 bases from V and 3 bases from J, with 14 bases in between. The CDR3 runs 14 residues. The germline CDR1 and CDR2 sequences are SGHRS and YFSETQ. Here the CDR3 DNA reads TGCGCCAGCAGCAAAACACAGGGTAACTACGAGCAGTACTTC. This translates into CASSKTQGNYEQYF.

The rearrangement joins TRBV15 to TRBJ2-6, with 7 bases fitting TRBD2. CDR3 length equals 17 residues. V gave up 0 bases and J gave up 0 bases; unmatched junction bases: 2. Germline CDR1 LNHNV, CDR2 YYDKDF (reference sequence). The CDR3 reads CATSRDIAGSGANVLTF. CDR3 sequence (DNA): TGTGCCACCAGCAGAGATATAGCGGGCTCTGGGGCCAACGTCCTGACTTTC.

The V call is TRBV28, the J call TRBJ2-7; the match to TRBD2 covers 9 bases. V lost 6 bases and J lost 7; bases outside the gene matches: 13. This CDR3 comprises 15 residues. Germline CDR1 and CDR2: MDHEN and SYDVKM. The CDR3 nucleotides read TGTGCCAGCAGGGCCGGACTAGCGCGTCTTAGGGAGCAGTACTTC. Translating gives CASRAGLARLREQYF.

This chain uses TRBV11-2 with TRBJ1-2, with unresolved D. Germline lookup yields CDR1 SGHAT and CDR2 FQNNGV. Trimming stripped 8 bases from V and 0 bases from J, with 22 bases between. The CDR3 is made up of 17 amino acids. CDR3: CASSPSIQEKSNYGYTF. CDR3 nucleotides: TGTGCCAGCTCCCCAAGTATCCAGGAAAAGTCTAACTATGGCTACACCTTC.

The rearrangement links TRBV18 to TRBJ1-2, with 8 bases matching TRBD1. The CDR3 runs to 19 residues. With V trimmed by 3 bases and J by 3 bases, 18 bases remained unmatched. Germline V gene data show CDR1 as KGHSH and CDR2 as LQKENI. The CDR3 nucleotides are TGTGCCAGCTCACCTCGAGACCCTTGGACAGGGAAAGTAGACTATGGCTACACCTTC. Translating gives CASSPRDPWTGKVDYGYTF. The full variable domain, in which reference TRBV18 and TRBJ1-2 provide the parts outside the CDR3, is NAGVMQNPRHLVRRRGQEARLRCSPMKGHSHVYWYRQLPEEGLKFMVYLQKENIIDESGMPKERFSAEFPKEGPSILRIQQVVRGDSAAYFCASSPRDPWTGKVDYGYTFGSGTRLTVV.

V is TRBV11-2 and J is TRBJ2-3; possibly TRBD1 for D (6 bases). There are 17 residues in the CDR3. Germline assignment: CDR1 SGHAT and CDR2 FQNNGV. Trimming stripped 4 bases from V and 2 bases from J, with 19 bases between. This chain's CDR3 is CASSSKFRDKPTDTQYF. The CDR3 DNA is TGTGCCAGCAGCTCGAAATTCCGGGACAAGCCCACAGATACGCAGTATTTT.

The chain links TRBV13 to TRBJ1-1; D is undetermined. From germline, CDR1 is PRHDT and CDR2 FYEKMQ (reference sequence). Trimming took 5 bases from V and 7 from J, leaving 8 bases between them. The CDR3 is made up of 11 amino acids. DNA of the CDR3: TGTGCCAGCAGCGCTGTCTATGAAGCTTTCTTT. Translating it yields CASSAVYEAFF.

V and J are TRBV2 and TRBJ2-5; 8 bases map to TRBD2. From germline, CDR1 is SNHLY and CDR2 FYNNEI. Trimming removed 6 bases from V and 5 bases from J; junction bases left unmatched: 17. The CDR3 spans 17 residues. The chain's CDR3 is CASRPGLESFGFETQYF. Written as DNA, the CDR3 is TGTGCCAGCAGACCGGGACTAGAATCTTTTGGCTTCGAGACCCAGTACTTC.

The chain links TRBV6-1 to TRBJ1-2, with D unclear. V was clipped by 1 base and J by 3 bases, with 6 bases between them. The germline gives CDR1 MNHNS, CDR2 SASEGT. This CDR3 contains 13 residues. The CDR3 region is CASSEVGDYGYTF. CDR3 nucleotide sequence: TGTGCCAGCAGTGAAGTGGGCGACTATGGCTACACCTTC.

V is TRBV30 and J is TRBJ1-5; possible D gene TRBD1, 5 bases. CDR3 length equals 14 residues. The germline V gene encodes CDR1 GTSNPN and CDR2 SVGIG (reference sequence). Trimming removed 4 bases at V and 7 bases at J, with 17 bases between. The CDR3 reads CAWNDLGGRQPQHF. CDR3 DNA: TGTGCCTGGAATGATTTGGGGGGGAGACAGCCCCAGCATTTT.